The 4 T cell receptor beta chains listed next were all sequenced from one sample in a study of blood T cell repertoires in COVID-19. Some clones are missing from TCRdb's copy, which holds only in-frame ones; the method was immunoSEQ multiplex PCR. Of around 98,000 clones in the sample, about 80% were seen once. Input material: peripheral blood. These receptors were obtained from a man between 65 and 85 years old with acute or convalescent COVID-19.

The chain joins TRBV9 to TRBJ2-7; 7 bases align to TRBD2. The CDR3 consists of 13 residues. The V gene's germline CDR1 is SGDLS and CDR2 YYNGEE. Trimming took 3 bases from V and 2 from J; bases not matched to a gene: 2. The CDR3 coding sequence is TGTGCCAGCAGCGGGGGGGGACCCTACGAGCAGTACTTC. Protein: CASSGGGPYEQYF. Drawing the rest from reference TRBV9 and TRBJ2-7, the complete variable domain is DSGVTQTPKHLITATGQRVTLRCSPRSGDLSVYWYQQSLDQGLQFLIQYYNGEERAKGNILERFSAQQFPDLHSELNLSSLELGDSALYFCASSGGGPYEQYFGPGTRLTVT.

This clone was seen a few times. The chain recombines TRBV10-3 with TRBJ2-7; TRBD2 matches 13 bases. Germline lookup yields CDR1 ENHRY and CDR2 SYGVKD. The CDR3 spans 14 residues. Germline trimming cut 8 bases from V and 5 bases from J; bases unmatched to any gene: 6. The CDR3 sequence is CAIGRTSGSDEQYF. CDR3 nucleotide sequence: TGTGCCATCGGTAGGACTAGCGGGAGCGACGAGCAGTACTTC.

The chain employs TRBV3-1 (or the pseudogene TRBV3-2) and TRBJ2-7; 11 positions agree with TRBD1. Per the germline V gene, CDR1 is LGHDT and CDR2 is YNNKEL (reference sequence). This CDR3 has 15 amino acids. Trimming cost V 3 bases and J 2 bases; bases outside gene matches: 3. The CDR3 DNA is TGTGCCAGCAGCCACGCGGGACAGGGGGCCTACGAGCAGTACTTC. Its protein is CASSHAGQGAYEQYF.

This chain uses TRBV23-1 with TRBJ1-1; tentative D call: TRBD1 (5 bases). TRBV23-1 is flagged as an ORF with uncertain function. The ends were cut back, 0 bases at V and 6 bases at J, with 14 bases in the middle. The CDR3 length is 15 residues. The CDR3 DNA reads TGCGCCAGCAGTCAATCTCCAGGGTGGGTCCCTGAAGCTTTCTTT. Its translation: CASSQSPGWVPEAFF.